What follows are 21 T cell receptor beta chains derived from one specimen sequenced in a study of T cells after yellow fever vaccination. MiXCR, run by TCRdb on the 5' RACE reads, gives a single entry per CDR3 protein. The sample lists more than 300,000 distinct CDR3 sequences, 9.5% to 12% seen once, with 3.3% in the top ten. The material was CD4+ T cells sorted from PBMCs, obtained 45 days after the yellow fever booster vaccination. Source of these receptors: a young man who received the YFV17D yellow fever vaccine.

This clonotype has just a few counts. The chain couples TRBV5-4 to TRBJ2-3, with D possibly being TRBD2 (6 bases). Germline V gene data show CDR1 as SGHNT and CDR2 as YYREEE (reference sequence). The CDR3 is 13 amino acids. Trimming took 0 bases from V and 6 from J, leaving 8 bases between them. The CDR3 sequence is CASSLAAGDTQYF. DNA for the CDR3: TGTGCCAGCAGCTTGGCCGCGGGGGATACGCAGTATTTT.

This clonotype was recorded at least ten times. This chain connects TRBV7-9 to TRBJ1-4, with 8 nucleotides matching TRBD1. The germline CDR1 and CDR2 sequences are SEHNR and FQNEAQ (reference sequence). This CDR3 contains 15 residues. J was trimmed by 5 bases and V by 6 bases; bases with no gene match: 8. The CDR3 nucleotides are TGTGCCAGCAGTCCTCAGGGGGCGAGAAATGAAAAACTGTTTTTT. Its protein is CASSPQGARNEKLFF. The whole variable domain, remainder taken from reference TRBV7-9 and TRBJ1-4, is DTGVSQNPRHKITKRGQNVTFRCDPISEHNRLYWYRQTLGQGPEFLTYFQNEAQLEKSRLLSDRFSAERPKGSFSTLEIQRTEQGDSAMYLCASSPQGARNEKLFFGSGTQLSVL.

V gene TRBV7-2 combines with J gene TRBJ1-2; D is unclear. The ends were cut back, 5 bases at V and 6 bases at J, with 7 bases in the middle. The CDR3 is made up of 11 amino acids. Germline CDR1 reads SGHTA; CDR2 reads FQGNSA. The CDR3, as DNA: TGTGCCAGCAGCCGACTTAATGGCTACACCTTC. Amino acid sequence: CASSRLNGYTF. The entire variable domain, with the rest obtained from reference TRBV7-2 and TRBJ1-2, is as follows: GAGVSQSPSNKVTEKGKDVELRCDPISGHTALYWYRQSLGQGLEFLIYFQGNSAPDKSGLPSDRFSAERTGGSVSTLTIQRTQQEDSAVYLCASSRLNGYTFGSGTRLTVV.

There are many counts of this clonotype. V usage is TRBV9 and J usage is TRBJ2-2; 7 nucleotides match TRBD1. This CDR3 contains 16 residues. CDR1 and CDR2 from the germline V gene are SGDLS and YYNGEE. V was pared by 0 bases and J by 1 base, with 3 bases of the junction left unmatched. The DNA for the CDR3 is TGTGCCAGCAGCGTAGACGGGACAGAGAACACCGGGGAGCTGTTTTTT. It is translated as CASSVDGTENTGELFF.

This clonotype was recorded many times. The chain combines TRBV12-3 or TRBV12-4 with TRBJ2-3; D is unresolved. The CDR3 covers 12 residues. Trimming shortened V by 5 bases and J by 4 bases, and 7 bases separated the two germline ends. CDR3 sequence (DNA): TGTGCCAGCAGTGAGGTGGCAGATACGCAGTATTTT. Residues: CASSEVADTQYF.

This clonotype was seen a few times. This rearrangement joins TRBV5-4 to TRBJ2-5; D possibly corresponds to TRBD1 (7 bases). The CDR3 has 13 residues. Trimming removed 3 bases from V and 3 bases from J, with 9 bases in between. Germline CDR1 SGHNT, CDR2 YYREEE (reference sequence). DNA of the CDR3: TGTGCCAGCAGCTCCAGGGGGGAAGAGACCCAGTACTTC. Encoded protein: CASSSRGEETQYF.

The chain has TRBV5-1 and TRBJ1-1; TRBD1 agrees at 9 bases. Trimming cost V 7 bases and J 1 base; bases outside gene matches: 8. The CDR3 has 15 amino acids. Germline V gives CDR1 SGHRS, CDR2 YFSETQ. The CDR3 DNA sequence: TGCGCCAGCCGATCAACAGGGGGCCGGAACACTGAAGCTTTCTTT. This codes for CASRSTGGRNTEAFF.

Many counts were recorded for this clonotype. V usage is TRBV5-1 and J usage is TRBJ1-1; 7 bases agree with TRBD1. J was trimmed by 6 bases and V by 0 bases; bases with no gene match: 5. This CDR3 has 14 residues. Germline values: CDR1 SGHRS, CDR2 YFSETQ. CDR3 DNA sequence: TGCGCCAGCAGCTTGGAGGGGGCAGAGGCTGAAGCTTTCTTT. Its protein product is CASSLEGAEAEAFF.

This clonotype occurred many times. J is TRBJ1-3 and V is TRBV5-1, with D unclear. V dropped 1 base and J dropped 0 bases, with 2 bases sitting between them. The germline V gene has CDR1 SGHRS and CDR2 YFSETQ. The CDR3 consists of 13 residues. CDR3 sequence reads: CASSLHSGNTIYF. As DNA, the CDR3 is TGCGCCAGCAGCTTGCACTCTGGAAACACCATATATTTT.

V and J are TRBV5-4 and TRBJ1-3; D gene unclear. This CDR3 region has 15 residues. CDR1 is SGHNT and CDR2 is YYREEE in the germline V gene (reference sequence). With 0 bases removed from V and 1 base from J, the gap between germline ends came to 8 bases. The CDR3 DNA is TGTGCCAGCAGCTTGGGTGGGCAGTCTGGAAACACCATATATTTT. This translates into CASSLGGQSGNTIYF.

J is TRBJ1-5 and V is TRBV6-2 or TRBV6-3, with D tentatively TRBD1 (6 bases). The germline CDR1 and CDR2 sequences are MNHEY and SVGEGT. The CDR3 runs to 14 residues. V gave up 8 bases and J gave up 4 bases, with 15 bases separating them. The CDR3 sequence: CASQRGGSNQPQHF. Written as DNA, the CDR3 is TGTGCCAGCCAACGAGGGGGGAGTAATCAGCCCCAGCATTTT.

The chain has TRBV7-9 and TRBJ1-1, with D possibly being TRBD1 (6 bases). This CDR3 has 14 amino acids. With 7 bases removed from V and 1 base from J, the gap between germline ends came to 13 bases. Germline CDR1 SEHNR, CDR2 FQNEAQ (reference sequence). In nucleotides, the CDR3 is TGTGCCAGCACCCTCGGACAGACGAACACTGAAGCTTTCTTT. Translated, it gives CASTLGQTNTEAFF.

The chain has TRBV6-5 and TRBJ2-1; possibly TRBD2 for D (6 bases). Trimming took 0 bases from V and 3 from J, leaving 15 bases between them. The CDR3 is made up of 17 amino acids. Per the germline V gene, CDR1 is MNHEY and CDR2 is SVGAGI. CDR3 nucleotides: TGTGCCAGCAGTTACTCCGGGGGAGAGTACAGCTACAATGAGCAGTTCTTC. Translated: CASSYSGGEYSYNEQFF.

This clonotype appeared many times. The chain is built from TRBV18 and TRBJ2-7, with 7 bases fitting TRBD2. Germline lookup yields CDR1 KGHSH and CDR2 LQKENI. Unmatched junction bases numbered 9, after V lost 3 bases and J lost 7 bases. CDR3 length: 14 residues. CDR3 amino acids: CASSPGGEGYEQYV. CDR3 sequence (DNA): TGTGCCAGCTCACCGGGAGGGGAGGGATATGAGCAGTACGTC.

J is TRBJ2-6 and V is TRBV4-2, with 7 positions matching TRBD2. V shed 4 bases, J shed 0 bases, and the junction held 12 bases outside the gene matches. The CDR3 runs to 19 residues. Germline CDR1 reads LGHNA; CDR2 reads YNFKEQ. CDR3 DNA sequence: TGTGCCAGCAGCCTTAACGGTGCGGGGGTGAGCTCTGGGGCCAACGTCCTGACTTTC. It codes for CASSLNGAGVSSGANVLTF.

J is TRBJ2-1 and V is TRBV5-1; 10 bases map to TRBD2. J gave up 7 bases and V 6 bases, and 10 bases lay outside the gene matches. The CDR3 loop spans 15 amino acids. Germline CDR1 SGHRS, CDR2 YFSETQ. The DNA for the CDR3 is TGCGCCAGCACCCTTACTAGCGGGGTCCTTAATGAGCAGTTCTTC. It yields the protein CASTLTSGVLNEQFF.

This clonotype was counted only a few times. J is TRBJ2-7 and V is TRBV20-1; D possibly corresponds to TRBD2 (6 bases). The V gene's germline CDR1 is DFQATT and CDR2 SNEGSKA (reference sequence). The CDR3 is 14 amino acids. Trimming stripped 0 bases from V and 7 bases from J, with 16 bases between. The CDR3 DNA follows: TGCAGTGCTAGAGATGGGGACTGGCTCCGAGAGCAGTACTTC. Translation gives CSARDGDWLREQYF.

The sample holds a few counts of this clonotype. This rearrangement joins TRBV20-1 to TRBJ1-1, with TRBD1 matching 9 bases. The CDR3 has 16 amino acids. The V segment lost 4 bases and the J segment 5 bases; nucleotides outside the gene matches: 14. The germline CDR1 and CDR2 sequences are DFQATT and SNEGSKA (reference sequence). CDR3 loop: CSANNPQGARGTEAFF. The CDR3 DNA follows: TGCAGTGCTAATAACCCACAGGGGGCACGCGGGACTGAAGCTTTCTTT.

This clonotype has only a few counts. This chain links TRBV12-3 or TRBV12-4 with TRBJ2-1; TRBD2 might be the D (5 bases). V lost 6 bases, J lost 8 bases, and 20 bases lay in between. The CDR3 spans 15 residues. The CDR3 here is CASSPLAISVDEQFF. The CDR3 region has the DNA TGTGCCAGCAGCCCCCTAGCAATTAGTGTCGATGAGCAGTTCTTC.

The rearrangement uses TRBV6-2 or TRBV6-3 and TRBJ1-6; D ambiguous. The CDR3 runs 13 residues. Germline assignment: CDR1 MNHEY and CDR2 SVGEGT. The germline V and J ends were trimmed by 2 bases and 8 bases, with 7 bases remaining between them. The CDR3 here is CASSYVAHSPLHF. The CDR3 region has the DNA TGTGCCAGCAGTTACGTGGCCCATTCACCCCTCCACTTT.

This clonotype was detected a few times. This chain uses TRBV7-8 with TRBJ1-5, with a tentative D call TRBD1 (5 bases). Germline CDR1 and CDR2: SGHVS and FQNEAQ. The CDR3 is made up of 15 amino acids. Trimming removed 0 bases from V and 6 bases from J, with 12 bases in between. CDR3 sequence reads: CASSLAPSGAQPQHF. For the CDR3, the DNA is TGTGCCAGCAGCTTAGCCCCCAGCGGGGCTCAGCCCCAGCATTTT.